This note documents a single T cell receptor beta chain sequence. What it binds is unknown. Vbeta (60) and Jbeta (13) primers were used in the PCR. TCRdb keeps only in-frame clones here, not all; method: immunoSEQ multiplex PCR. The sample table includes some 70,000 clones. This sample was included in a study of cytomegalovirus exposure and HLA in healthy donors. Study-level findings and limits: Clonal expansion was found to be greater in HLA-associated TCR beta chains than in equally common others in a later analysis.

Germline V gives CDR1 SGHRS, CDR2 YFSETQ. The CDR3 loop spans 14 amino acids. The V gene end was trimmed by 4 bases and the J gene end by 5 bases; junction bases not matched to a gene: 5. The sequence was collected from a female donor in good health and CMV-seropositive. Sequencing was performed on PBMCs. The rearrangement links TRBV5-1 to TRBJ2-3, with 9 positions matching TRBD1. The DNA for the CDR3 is TGCGCCAGCAGCCTGAACAGGGGGCAAGATACGCAGTATTTT. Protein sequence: CASSLNRGQDTQYF.